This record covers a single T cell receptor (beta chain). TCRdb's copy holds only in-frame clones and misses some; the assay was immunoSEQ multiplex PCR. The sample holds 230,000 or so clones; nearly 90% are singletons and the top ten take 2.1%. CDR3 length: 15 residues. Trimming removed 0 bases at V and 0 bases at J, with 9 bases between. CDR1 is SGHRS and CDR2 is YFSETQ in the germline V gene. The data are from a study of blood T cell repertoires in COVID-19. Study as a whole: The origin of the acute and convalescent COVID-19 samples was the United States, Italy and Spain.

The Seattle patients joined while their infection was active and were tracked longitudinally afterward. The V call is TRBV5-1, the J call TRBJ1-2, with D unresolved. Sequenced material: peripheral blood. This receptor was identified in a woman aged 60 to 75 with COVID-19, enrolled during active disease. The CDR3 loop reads CASSLVGRANYGYTF. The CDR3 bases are TGCGCCAGCAGCTTGGTCGGGAGAGCTAACTATGGCTACACCTTC.